Below, 21 T cell receptor beta chains from the same sample are listed, as sequenced in a study of cytomegalovirus exposure and HLA in healthy donors. With 60 Vbeta and 13 Jbeta primers, the PCR was carried out. Only in-frame clones appear in the TCRdb table, and some are missing; sequencing was by immunoSEQ multiplex PCR. The sample consists of 100,000 to 150,000 clones, 80% of them appearing once. What was sequenced was PBMCs. These receptors were obtained from a woman in her thirties or forties in good health and CMV-seronegative.

This sequence joins TRBV6-5 and TRBJ1-3; 8 bases are shared with TRBD1. Germline V gene lookup returns CDR1 MNHEY and CDR2 SVGAGI. The trim removed 7 bases at V and 2 bases at J, leaving 4 bases unmatched. CDR3 length equals 14 residues. The CDR3 DNA sequence: TGTGCCAGCACCACGGACAGGGCTGGAAACACCATATATTTT. Its translation is CASTTDRAGNTIYF.

The genes are TRBV6-1 and TRBJ1-1; 8 bases align to TRBD1. The CDR3 consists of 14 residues. Germline CDR1 MNHNS, CDR2 SASEGT. V was clipped by 1 base and J by 10 bases; unmatched bases: 8. The CDR3 is CASSEGIGQGRAFF. The DNA of the CDR3 is TGTGCCAGCAGTGAAGGGATCGGACAGGGCCGAGCTTTCTTT.

The chain combines TRBV2 with TRBJ1-2, with 10 bases lining up with TRBD1. The CDR3 loop spans 14 amino acids. Germline V gene data show CDR1 as SNHLY and CDR2 as FYNNEI. The J segment lost 7 bases and the V segment lost 1 base, leaving 3 bases of the junction unmatched. The CDR3 sequence is CASSEGQGAAGYTF. CDR3 in DNA: TGTGCCAGCAGTGAAGGACAGGGGGCGGCTGGCTACACCTTC.

This chain connects TRBV5-6 to TRBJ2-3; 7 nucleotides align to TRBD1. The V segment lost 4 bases and the J segment 2 bases; nucleotides outside the gene matches: 7. Germline loops: CDR1 SGHDT, CDR2 YYEEEE. This CDR3 has 15 residues. The CDR3 sequence: CASSPTGTVTDTQYF. The DNA of the CDR3 is TGTGCCAGCAGCCCGACAGGGACAGTCACAGATACGCAGTATTTT.

The chain has TRBV10-3 and TRBJ1-1; tentative D call: TRBD1 (5 bases). Germline V gene lookup returns CDR1 ENHRY and CDR2 SYGVKD. CDR3 length equals 14 residues. Deletions cut 10 bases from V and 1 base from J, with 16 bases between. The CDR3 spells CATVQQARNTEAFF. CDR3 in DNA: TGTGCCACGGTACAACAGGCGAGGAACACTGAAGCTTTCTTT.

The chain employs TRBV5-6 and TRBJ2-3, with D uncertain. The germline V and J ends were trimmed by 1 base and 3 bases, with 3 bases remaining between them. This CDR3 spans 12 amino acids. The germline CDR1 and CDR2 sequences are SGHDT and YYEEEE. The CDR3 sequence is CASSLLTDTQYF. CDR3 nucleotide sequence: TGTGCCAGCAGCTTGCTTACAGATACGCAGTATTTT. Drawing the rest from reference TRBV5-6 and TRBJ2-3, the complete variable domain is DAGVTQSPTHLIKTRGQQVTLRCSPKSGHDTVSWYQQALGQGPQFIFQYYEEEERQRGNFPDRFSGHQFPNYSSELNVNALLLGDSALYLCASSLLTDTQYFGPGTRLTVL.

The J gene is TRBJ1-1, the V gene TRBV4-3; the D gene is possibly TRBD1 (5 bases). CDR1 and CDR2 from the germline V gene are LGHNA and YSLEER. CDR3 length equals 15 residues. Trimming cost V 0 bases and J 5 bases, with 13 bases left between them. This chain's CDR3 is CASSQDLRARTEAFF. The CDR3 DNA follows: TGCGCCAGCAGCCAAGACCTCAGGGCTAGGACTGAAGCTTTCTTT.

This clone was observed once. The J gene is TRBJ1-1, the V gene TRBV7-9; D not certain. CDR1 SEHNR and CDR2 FQNEAQ come from the germline V gene (reference sequence). This CDR3 is 15 amino acids long. V lost 5 bases and J lost 0, with 13 bases in between. DNA of the CDR3: TGTGCCAGCAGCCCTATGACCGGGATGAACACTGAAGCTTTCTTT. This gives the protein CASSPMTGMNTEAFF.

V is TRBV4-2 and J is TRBJ2-5; a weak D match, TRBD2 (5 bases). The J call may be in error: the DNA end matches TRBJ2-7 better. The CDR3 has 14 amino acids. CDR1 and CDR2 from the germline V gene are LGHNA and YNFKEQ. The CDR3 DNA reads TGTGCCAGCAGCCCGGGAATAAAGGGCTACGAGCAGTACTTC. This sequence encodes CASSPGIKGYEQYF.

The chain carries TRBV4-2 and TRBJ2-7; 8 bases are shared with TRBD2. Germline CDR1 LGHNA, CDR2 YNFKEQ. V lost 0 bases to trimming and J lost 2 bases; unmatched junction nucleotides: 3. The CDR3 extends over 15 amino acids. The CDR3 coding sequence is TGTGCCAGCAGCCAAGATACTAGCGGTACCTACGAGCAGTACTTC. It codes for CASSQDTSGTYEQYF.

CDR3 region: CASTPSGGDEQFF. CDR3 in DNA: TGTGCCAGCACCCCGAGCGGGGGGGATGAGCAGTTCTTC. V usage is TRBV7-9 and J usage is TRBJ2-1; 10 bases agree with TRBD2. This CDR3 contains 13 residues. Germline assignment: CDR1 SEHNR and CDR2 FQNEAQ (reference sequence). J was trimmed by 8 bases and V by 7 bases; bases with no gene match: 5.

The chain joins TRBV19 to TRBJ2-1; D call uncertain. CDR3 length: 14 amino acids. Germline assignment: CDR1 LNHDA and CDR2 SQIVND (reference sequence). V dropped 6 bases and J dropped 0 bases, with 9 bases sitting between them. The CDR3 bases are TGTGCCAGTAGGGCAAGGAGCTCCTACAATGAGCAGTTCTTC. It specifies CASRARSSYNEQFF.

This clone was counted a single time. V and J are TRBV9 and TRBJ2-1; D perhaps matches TRBD1 (6 bases). Germline V CDR1 and CDR2: SGDLS, YYNGEE. Between the trimmed V and J ends, which lost 0 bases and 1 base, there was a span of 11 bases. There are 16 residues in the CDR3. CDR3 nucleotides: TGTGCCAGCAGCGTAGGGACAGCATATTCCTACAATGAGCAGTTCTTC. Amino acids: CASSVGTAYSYNEQFF.

This clone has a handful of counts. CDR3 in amino acids: CASRQTDRAVSGNTIYF. The CDR3 coding sequence is TGTGCCAGTAGACAAACTGACAGAGCCGTCTCTGGAAACACCATATATTTT. The chain has TRBV19 and TRBJ1-3; tentative D call: TRBD1 (5 bases). Trimming removed 6 bases from V and 0 bases from J, with 18 bases in between. CDR1 is LNHDA and CDR2 is SQIVND in the germline V gene (reference sequence). The CDR3 consists of 17 residues.

The CDR3 reads CASSPGTGRTEAFF. CDR3 coding DNA: TGCGCCAGCAGTCCCGGGACAGGGAGGACTGAAGCTTTCTTT. J is TRBJ1-1 and V is TRBV5-1; 9 bases are shared with TRBD1. The CDR3 sequence is 14 residues long. The germline V gene encodes CDR1 SGHRS and CDR2 YFSETQ. Unmatched junction bases numbered 7, after V lost 5 bases and J lost 5 bases.

This rearrangement joins TRBV10-3 to TRBJ1-1; D remains ambiguous. CDR1 ENHRY and CDR2 SYGVKD come from the germline V gene. The germline V and J ends were trimmed by 2 bases and 8 bases, with 12 bases remaining between them. The CDR3 is made up of 13 amino acids. The CDR3 DNA reads TGTGCCATCAGTGAGCAACTCGCCAGGGAAGCTTTCTTT. This gives the protein CAISEQLAREAFF.

The chain joins TRBV5-1 to TRBJ2-2; D gene uncertain. Germline V gives CDR1 SGHRS, CDR2 YFSETQ. Trimming stripped 1 base from V and 0 bases from J, with 10 bases between. CDR3 size: 16 residues. CDR3 coding DNA: TGCGCCAGCAGCTTGAGAGTCGCCTCGAACACCGGGGAGCTGTTTTTT. It encodes CASSLRVASNTGELFF.

The chain combines TRBV6-5 with TRBJ1-1, with no clear D. The CDR3 has 14 residues. The germline V gene encodes CDR1 MNHEY and CDR2 SVGAGI. V dropped 7 bases and J dropped 6 bases, with 18 bases sitting between them. The chain's CDR3 is CASTKGQRVAEAFF. The CDR3, as DNA: TGTGCCAGCACCAAGGGTCAGAGGGTCGCTGAAGCTTTCTTT.

Here the CDR3 DNA reads TGTGCCAGCAGTTTATCGGGACTAGCATACGAGCAGTACTTC. Its translation is CASSLSGLAYEQYF. The V call is TRBV27, the J call TRBJ2-7; 9 bases match TRBD2. Germline CDR1 and CDR2: MNHEY and SMNVEV (reference sequence). With V trimmed by 0 bases and J by 4 bases, 1 base remained unmatched. The CDR3 is made up of 14 amino acids.

The rearrangement joins TRBV5-1 to TRBJ1-1; 7 bases are shared with TRBD1. The CDR3 runs to 19 residues. V lost 1 base to trimming and J lost 6 bases; unmatched junction nucleotides: 21. Per the germline V gene, CDR1 is SGHRS and CDR2 is YFSETQ. The CDR3 nucleotides read TGCGCCAGCAGCTTGTGGCGACAGGGTTCCCAAATCCCGGAGGCTGAAGCTTTCTTT. Residues: CASSLWRQGSQIPEAEAFF.

The chain joins TRBV7-9 to TRBJ2-2; 7 positions agree with TRBD2. V shed 5 bases, J shed 4 bases, and the junction held 19 bases outside the gene matches. The CDR3 is made up of 19 amino acids. CDR1 is SEHNR, CDR2 FQNEAQ, per germline (reference sequence). The CDR3: CASSTRRVAGTPPTGELFF. The CDR3 DNA sequence: TGTGCCAGCAGCACACGGCGGGTAGCGGGCACCCCTCCCACCGGGGAGCTGTTTTTT.